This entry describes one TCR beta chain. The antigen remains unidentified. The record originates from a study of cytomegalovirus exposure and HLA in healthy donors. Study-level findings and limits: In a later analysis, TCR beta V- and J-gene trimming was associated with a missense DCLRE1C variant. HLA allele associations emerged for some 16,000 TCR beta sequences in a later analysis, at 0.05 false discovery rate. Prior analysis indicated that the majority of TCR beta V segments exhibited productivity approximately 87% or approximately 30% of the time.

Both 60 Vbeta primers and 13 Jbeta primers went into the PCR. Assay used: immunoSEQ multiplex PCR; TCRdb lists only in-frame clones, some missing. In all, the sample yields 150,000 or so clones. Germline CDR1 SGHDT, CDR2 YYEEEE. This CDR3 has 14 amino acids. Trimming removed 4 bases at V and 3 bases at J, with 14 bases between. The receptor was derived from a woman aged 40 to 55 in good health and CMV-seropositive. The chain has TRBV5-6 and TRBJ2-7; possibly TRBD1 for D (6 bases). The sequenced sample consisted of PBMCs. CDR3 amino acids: CASSQTIGGYEQYF. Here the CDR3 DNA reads TGTGCCAGCAGCCAGACTATAGGGGGCTACGAGCAGTACTTC. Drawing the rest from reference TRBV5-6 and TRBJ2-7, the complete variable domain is DAGVTQSPTHLIKTRGQQVTLRCSPKSGHDTVSWYQQALGQGPQFIFQYYEEEERQRGNFPDRFSGHQFPNYSSELNVNALLLGDSALYLCASSQTIGGYEQYFGPGTRLTVT.